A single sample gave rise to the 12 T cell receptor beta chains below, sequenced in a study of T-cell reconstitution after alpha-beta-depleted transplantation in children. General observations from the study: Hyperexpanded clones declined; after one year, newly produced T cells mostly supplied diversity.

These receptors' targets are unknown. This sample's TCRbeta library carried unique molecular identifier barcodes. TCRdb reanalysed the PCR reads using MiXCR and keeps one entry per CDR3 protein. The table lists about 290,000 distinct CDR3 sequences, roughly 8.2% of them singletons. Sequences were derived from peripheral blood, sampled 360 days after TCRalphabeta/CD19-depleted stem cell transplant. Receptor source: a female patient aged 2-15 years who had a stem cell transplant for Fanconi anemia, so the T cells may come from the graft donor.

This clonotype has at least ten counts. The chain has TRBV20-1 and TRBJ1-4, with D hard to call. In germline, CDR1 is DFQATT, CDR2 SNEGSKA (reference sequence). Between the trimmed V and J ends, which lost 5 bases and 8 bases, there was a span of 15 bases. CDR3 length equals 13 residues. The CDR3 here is CSAQGRVGEKLFF. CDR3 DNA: TGCAGTGCTCAAGGGAGGGTCGGAGAAAAACTGTTTTTT.

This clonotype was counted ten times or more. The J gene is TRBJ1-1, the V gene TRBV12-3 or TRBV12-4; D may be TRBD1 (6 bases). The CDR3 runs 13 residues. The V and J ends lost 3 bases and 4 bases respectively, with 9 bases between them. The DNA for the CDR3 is TGTGCCAGCAGTTTCTCAGGGGTCACTGAAGCTTTCTTT. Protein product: CASSFSGVTEAFF.

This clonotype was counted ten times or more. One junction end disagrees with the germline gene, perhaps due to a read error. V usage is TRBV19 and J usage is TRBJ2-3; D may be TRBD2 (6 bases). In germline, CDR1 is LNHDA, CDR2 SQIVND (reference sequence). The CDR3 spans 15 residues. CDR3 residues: CASSISPTSRDTQYF. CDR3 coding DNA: TGTGCCAGTAGTATTAGCCCTACTAGCAGAGATACGCAGTATTTT.

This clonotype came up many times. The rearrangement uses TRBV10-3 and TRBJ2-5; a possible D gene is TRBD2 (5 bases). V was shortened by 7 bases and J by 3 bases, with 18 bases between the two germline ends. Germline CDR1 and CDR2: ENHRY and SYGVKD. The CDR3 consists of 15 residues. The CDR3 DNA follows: TGTGCCATCACCCCTGGGAGAGGGTCTGAAGAGACCCAGTACTTC. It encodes CAITPGRGSEETQYF.

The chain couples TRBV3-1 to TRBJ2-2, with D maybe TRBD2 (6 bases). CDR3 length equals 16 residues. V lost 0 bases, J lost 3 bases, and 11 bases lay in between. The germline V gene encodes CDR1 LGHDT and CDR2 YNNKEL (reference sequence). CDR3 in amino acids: CASSQDLGLHTGELFF. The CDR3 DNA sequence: TGTGCCAGCAGCCAAGATCTCGGACTACACACCGGGGAGCTGTTTTTT.

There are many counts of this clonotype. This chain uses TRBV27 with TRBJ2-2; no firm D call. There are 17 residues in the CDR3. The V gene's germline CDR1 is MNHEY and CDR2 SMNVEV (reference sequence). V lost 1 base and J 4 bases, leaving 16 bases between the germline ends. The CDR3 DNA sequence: TGTGCCAGCAGTTTATTAGGATTAGGGAAGGGCACCGGGGAGCTGTTTTTT. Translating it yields CASSLLGLGKGTGELFF.

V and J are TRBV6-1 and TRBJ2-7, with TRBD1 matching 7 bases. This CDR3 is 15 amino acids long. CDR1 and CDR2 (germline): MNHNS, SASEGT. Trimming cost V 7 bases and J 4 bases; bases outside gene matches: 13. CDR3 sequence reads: CASTQRDRTFYEQYF. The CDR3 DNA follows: TGTGCCAGCACCCAACGGGACAGAACTTTTTACGAGCAGTACTTC.

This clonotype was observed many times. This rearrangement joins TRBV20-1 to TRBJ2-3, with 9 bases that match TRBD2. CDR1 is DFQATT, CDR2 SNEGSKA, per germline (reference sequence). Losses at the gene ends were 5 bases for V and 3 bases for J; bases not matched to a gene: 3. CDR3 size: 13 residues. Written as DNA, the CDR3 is TGCAGTGCTGCGGGACTAGCAACAGATACGCAGTATTTT. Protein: CSAAGLATDTQYF.

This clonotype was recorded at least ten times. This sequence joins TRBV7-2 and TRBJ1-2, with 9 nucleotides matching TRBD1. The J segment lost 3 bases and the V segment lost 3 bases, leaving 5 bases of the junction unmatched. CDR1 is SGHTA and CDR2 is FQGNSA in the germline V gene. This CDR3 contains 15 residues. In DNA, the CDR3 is TGTGCCAGCAGCTTGAGGACAGGGGTGGACTATGGCTACACCTTC. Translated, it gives CASSLRTGVDYGYTF.

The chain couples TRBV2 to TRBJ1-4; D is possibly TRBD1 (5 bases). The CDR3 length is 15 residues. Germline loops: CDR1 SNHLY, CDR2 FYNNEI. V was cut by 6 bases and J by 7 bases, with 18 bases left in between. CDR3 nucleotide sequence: TGTGCCAGCAGCCGAGGACCGGACATAGGTGAAAAACTGTTTTTT. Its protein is CASSRGPDIGEKLFF.

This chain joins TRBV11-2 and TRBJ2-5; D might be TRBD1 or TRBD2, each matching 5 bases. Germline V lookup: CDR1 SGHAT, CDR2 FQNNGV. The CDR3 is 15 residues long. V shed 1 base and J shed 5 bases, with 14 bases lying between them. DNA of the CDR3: TGTGCCAGCAGCTTAGGGGGGAACCCCAGGGAGACCCAGTACTTC. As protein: CASSLGGNPRETQYF.

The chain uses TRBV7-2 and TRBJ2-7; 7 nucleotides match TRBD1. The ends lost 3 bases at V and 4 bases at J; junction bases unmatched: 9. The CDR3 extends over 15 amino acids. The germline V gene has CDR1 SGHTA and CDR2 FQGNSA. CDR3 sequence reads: CASSLETGLIYEQYF. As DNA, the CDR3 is TGTGCCAGCAGCTTGGAGACAGGGCTTATTTACGAGCAGTACTTC.